This T cell receptor beta chain came from a study of T-cell memory formation after mild COVID-19 (TCRdb year 2021). About the investigation overall: TCR sequence clusters from the two donors were found to be largely donor specific. In two donors, T-cell clones that expanded and contracted after mild COVID-19 were followed by sequencing TCRalpha and TCRbeta repertoires longitudinally. Two young, previously healthy adult volunteers, one female and one male, were included in the cohort. What the research found in general, with its limitations: Clones contracting from day 15 to 85 had balanced CD4/CD8 phenotypes, while a second wave expanding from day 15 to 37 was biased towards CD4+. Contracting CD4+ clones were found mainly in CM and EM memory subsets, while CD8+ clones were enriched in EMRA. SARS-CoV-2 specificity of the second-wave clones peaking on day 37 was not confirmed. Some responding clones were detected in pre-infection memory, which suggested that pre-existing cross-reactive memory T cells had joined the SARS-CoV-2 response. Only a couple of mild cases were covered in the study, and larger cohorts including severe cases with pre-infection samples were considered necessary.

Sequencing used an Illumina NovaSeq 6000. TCRalpha and TCRbeta cDNA libraries were built by 5'RACE with constant-segment primers, adding sample barcodes and unique molecular identifiers. Trizol reagent was used to extract RNA from every sample. Library amplification was performed in two PCR steps, and a second sample barcode and Illumina TruSeq adapters were introduced in the second step. Libraries were sequenced on an Illumina NovaSeq with 2 x 150 bp paired-end reads. As for how the authors treated the data: With migec v1.2.7, reads were demultiplexed and then collapsed into UMI-guided consensus sequences. Using mixcr v2.1.11, the UMI consensuses were aligned to TRA and TRB V and J templates and assembled into clonotypes. A clonotype was counted as expanded or contracted only if both edgeR and NoisET called the change significant, with noise models trained on biological replicates. For edgeR calls, the cutoffs were a false discovery rate-adjusted p below 0.01 and a log2 fold-change threshold of 1. As an exploratory analysis of dynamics, max-normalized trajectories of the 1000 most abundant clonotypes were examined with PCA combined with hierarchical clustering. Each responding clone was given a CD4 or CD8 phenotype based on the CD4+ and CD8+ repertoires, which had been sequenced separately. The public reads were run again by TCRdb, first through fastp at Q25 and then through MiXCR, and only productive beta chains were kept. Duplicate CDR3 protein sequences are folded into a single record with the most common DNA and genes. TCRdb, not the original authors, processed these V and J calls. The sample table shows 280,000 or so distinct CDR3 sequences, and approximately 8% are seen once. The ten top clones hold 22% of the sample.

This clonotype was found a few times. Which antigen it targets is not known. There are no base qualities to consult, and no much larger clone falls within one base. V and J are trimmed by 6 bases and 7 bases, and the gene matches miss 18 bases of the junction. CDR1 and CDR2 (SGHRS, YFSETQ) derive from the germline V gene. Counted from cysteine to phenylalanine, this CDR3 has 17 amino acids. CDR3 DNA is the only sequence kept; it has 51 bases, read in frame from the first base. PBMCs were isolated by Ficoll-Paque density gradient centrifugation. The sequence was collected from a man between 18 and 29 years old who had mild COVID-19 (a few samples of this study predate the infection). The sample titles of this study are shuffled in the database, so cell type and time point are left out; the donor was told from shared clones. Material for sequencing was PBMCs or a T cell subset sorted from them (not recorded which). In this chain, TRBV5-1 is recombined with TRBJ2-4; TRBD2 aligns with 8 central bases. The DNA is as follows: TGCGCCAGCACACCACTATCGGGGGGGGCCCAGGGGAACATTCAGTACTTC. Its protein is CASTPLSGGAQGNIQYF.